The clone carrying this T cell receptor (beta chain) was seen a handful of times. Its antigen is still unknown. The same CDR3 is also encoded by other DNA sequences in this sample. V lost 0 bases and J lost 4, with 8 bases in between. Germline CDR1 reads SGHRS; CDR2 reads YFSETQ. The CDR3 runs 14 residues. This sample is part of a study of beta chain features in type 1 diabetes. Looking at the study overall: Examination spanned roughly 110 million sorted cells from all samples. General study points: In all four CD4+ subsets, TCRB CDR3 length was significantly, moderately reduced in type 1 diabetes.

A single heparinised blood sample, averaging about 100 mL, was obtained per donor. Via CD45RO/CCR7/CD25/CD127/CD95/CD27, cells of the CD4+ naive, central memory, regulatory and stem cell-like memory subsets were sorted. The authors obtained over 95% purity in all sorted populations. cDNA synthesis used the whole RNA isolate, giving expressed TCRB sequences. Generated by immunoSEQ multiplex PCR, the TCRdb table keeps only in-frame clones and is missing some. There are about 650,000 clones in the sample; over 10% occur only once, and more than 0.1% lies in the top ten. This sequence joins TRBV5-1 and TRBJ2-1; D gene unclear. Sequenced material: naive CD4+ T cells from blood. The clonotype was recovered from a man in his thirties or forties with type 1 diabetes. This CDR3 reads CASSLAADYNEQFF. The CDR3 DNA reads as TGCGCCAGCAGCTTGGCGGCGGATTACAATGAGCAGTTCTTC.